Each of the 10 T cell receptor beta chains below was sequenced from the same sample in a study of blood T cells in healthy people across ages. A second about 7 to 11 cycle PCR used barcoded and J-beta primers. Via MiXCR, TCRdb re-called the 5' RACE reads, giving one row per CDR3 protein. The table shows hundreds of thousands of distinct CDR3 sequences, with 35% to 40% occurring only once. Sequenced input: blood. These receptors all stem from a man aged 18-30 years in good health.

This clonotype was recorded many times. V gene TRBV7-9 combines with J gene TRBJ1-6; D possibly corresponds to TRBD1 (5 bases). Trimming took off 5 bases at V and 9 bases at J, with 20 bases between the two ends. Germline V lookup: CDR1 SEHNR, CDR2 FQNEAQ (reference sequence). The CDR3 length is 16 residues. DNA for the CDR3: TGTGCCAGCAGCCCATTAGGGGACTTCACTCTTTCACCCCTCCACTTT. It codes for CASSPLGDFTLSPLHF.

There are a few counts of this clonotype. The rearrangement links TRBV3-1 to TRBJ1-2; D unclear. The CDR3 spans 13 residues. V was shortened by 0 bases and J by 8 bases, with 10 bases between the two germline ends. Looked up from germline, CDR1 is LGHDT and CDR2 is YNNKEL (reference sequence). CDR3 in amino acids: CASSQEGKVGYTF. CDR3 DNA: TGTGCCAGCAGCCAAGAGGGAAAGGTCGGCTACACCTTC. Full variable domain (remainder filled in from reference TRBV3-1 and TRBJ1-2): DTAVSQTPKYLVTQMGNDKSIKCEQNLGHDTMYWYKQDSKKFLKIMFSYNNKELIINETVPNRFSPKSPDKAHLNLHINSLELGDSAVYFCASSQEGKVGYTFGSGTRLTVV.

This clonotype was counted at least ten times. J is TRBJ2-1 and V is TRBV5-1; possibly TRBD1 for D (5 bases). Between the trimmed V and J ends, which lost 0 bases and 0 bases, there was a span of 10 bases. The CDR3 is 16 residues long. In germline, CDR1 is SGHRS, CDR2 YFSETQ. Written as DNA, the CDR3 is TGCGCCAGCAGCTTGGGGGGCCCTTACTCCTACAATGAGCAGTTCTTC. This codes for CASSLGGPYSYNEQFF.

V gene TRBV20-1 combines with J gene TRBJ2-7; D ambiguous. V was trimmed by 5 bases and J by 6 bases, leaving 11 bases between them. The CDR3 sequence is 11 residues long. The germline V gene has CDR1 DFQATT and CDR2 SNEGSKA (reference sequence). CDR3 region: CSARIDCEQYF. DNA of the CDR3: TGCAGTGCTCGGATCGACTGCGAGCAGTACTTC.

The table lists this clonotype with a count of one. The chain recombines TRBV3-1 with TRBJ2-5; TRBD2 aligns across 9 bases. Germline values: CDR1 LGHDT, CDR2 YNNKEL (reference sequence). This CDR3 comprises 16 residues. V dropped 3 bases and J dropped 2; count of bases not matched to a gene: 7. CDR3 DNA: TGTGCCAGCAGCCAGATTAGCGGGGGCGAACAAGAGACCCAGTACTTC. It encodes CASSQISGGEQETQYF.

The genes are TRBV7-9 and TRBJ2-3; weak D call: TRBD2 (5 bases). Trimming shortened V by 4 bases and J by 0 bases, and 14 bases separated the two germline ends. Germline CDR1 and CDR2: SEHNR and FQNEAQ (reference sequence). The CDR3 runs 16 residues. The DNA for the CDR3 is TGTGCCAGCAGCTCCTCTACGAGAGGGAGCACAGATACGCAGTATTTT. It codes for CASSSSTRGSTDTQYF.

The gene calls are TRBV10-3 and TRBJ2-5; D might be TRBD1 or TRBD2, each matching 6 bases. The CDR3 runs to 14 residues. V lost 4 bases and J lost 5, with 14 bases in between. The germline V gene encodes CDR1 ENHRY and CDR2 SYGVKD. CDR3: CAISGALGGETQYF. In DNA form, the CDR3 reads TGTGCCATCAGTGGAGCCTTAGGGGGGGAGACCCAGTACTTC.

The chain employs TRBV7-9 and TRBJ1-2, with D perhaps TRBD1 (6 bases). V was pared by 1 base and J by 7 bases, with 16 bases between. The CDR3 has 15 residues. Germline lookup yields CDR1 SEHNR and CDR2 FQNEAQ (reference sequence). CDR3 loop: CASSLGVAGESGYTF. The CDR3, as DNA: TGTGCCAGCAGCTTAGGAGTGGCAGGGGAATCTGGCTACACCTTC.

The chain carries TRBV20-1 and TRBJ1-1, with D hard to call. Trimming cost V 8 bases and J 1 base, with 11 bases left between them. The CDR3 consists of 12 residues. CDR1 DFQATT and CDR2 SNEGSKA come from the germline V gene (reference sequence). The CDR3 sequence: CSTAGSNTEAFF. Here the CDR3 DNA reads TGCAGTACTGCGGGGTCGAACACTGAAGCTTTCTTT.

The sample holds a few counts of this clonotype. One junction end disagrees with the germline gene, perhaps due to a read error. The genes are TRBV4-2 and TRBJ2-1, with D possibly matching TRBD2 (5 bases). This CDR3 contains 17 residues. Germline V lookup: CDR1 LGHNA, CDR2 YNFKEQ. The CDR3 DNA reads TGTGCCAGCAGCCAAGATCTTTTGGAGCGAGGGTACAATGTGCAGTTCTTC. This sequence encodes CASSQDLLERGYNVQFF.